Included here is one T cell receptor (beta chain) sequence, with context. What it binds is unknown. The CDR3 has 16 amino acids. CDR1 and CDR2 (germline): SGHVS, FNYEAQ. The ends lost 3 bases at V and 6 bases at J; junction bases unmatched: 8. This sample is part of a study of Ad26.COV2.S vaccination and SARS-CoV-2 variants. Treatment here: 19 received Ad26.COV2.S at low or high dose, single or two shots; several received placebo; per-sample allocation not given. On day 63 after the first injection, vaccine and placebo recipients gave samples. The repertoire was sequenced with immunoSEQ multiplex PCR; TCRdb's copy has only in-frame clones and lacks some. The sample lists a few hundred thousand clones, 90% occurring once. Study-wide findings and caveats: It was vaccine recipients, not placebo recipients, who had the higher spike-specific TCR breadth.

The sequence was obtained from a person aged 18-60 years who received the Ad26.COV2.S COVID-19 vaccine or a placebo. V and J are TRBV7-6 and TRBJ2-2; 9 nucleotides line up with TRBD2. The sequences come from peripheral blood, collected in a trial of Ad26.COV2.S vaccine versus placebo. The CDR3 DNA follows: TGTGCCAGCAGCTTGTTGATAGGACTAGCGTCCGGGGAGCTGTTTTTT. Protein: CASSLLIGLASGELFF.